Below, 14 T cell receptor beta chains from the same sample are listed, as sequenced in a study of shared clonotypes between healthy human individuals. Only in-frame clones appear in the TCRdb table, and some are missing; sequencing was by immunoSEQ multiplex PCR. In the table there are roughly 2.5 million clones, roughly nine tenths of which are singletons. Sequencing input: naive CD4+ T cells sorted from blood. As to subset: CD45RA+ positively selected. The receptor set was obtained from a man between 18 and 35 years old in good health.

This clone was observed once. The chain is built from TRBV6-1 and TRBJ2-5; weak D call: TRBD2 (7 bases). Germline V gene data show CDR1 as MNHNS and CDR2 as SASEGT. The germline V and J ends were trimmed by 8 bases and 0 bases, with 16 bases remaining between them. CDR3 size: 15 residues. The CDR3 DNA follows: TGTGCCAGCTCCCGGGGGGCCTCGGACCAAGAGACCCAGTACTTC. Its protein product is CASSRGASDQETQYF.

The chain links TRBV4-3 to TRBJ2-7; D is undetermined. Trimming left V 4 bases short and J 2 bases short, with 15 bases between. This CDR3 comprises 15 residues. CDR1 and CDR2 (germline): LGHNA, YSLEER. CDR3 residues: CASSPRLVQTYEQYF. Written as DNA, the CDR3 is TGCGCCAGCAGCCCTAGACTCGTCCAAACCTACGAGCAGTACTTC.

The genes are TRBV19 and TRBJ2-1, with D perhaps assigned TRBD1 or TRBD2 (6 bases each). Germline V gene sequence: CDR1 LNHDA, CDR2 SQIVND (reference sequence). This CDR3 comprises 17 residues. The V and J ends lost 3 bases and 7 bases respectively, with 22 bases between them. In DNA form, the CDR3 reads TGTGCCAGTAGTATGGGACCCCCGGGGGCCACCGCGAATGAGCAGTTCTTC. Protein sequence: CASSMGPPGATANEQFF.

The chain is built from TRBV7-3 and TRBJ1-2; D is ambiguous. Per germline, CDR1 SGHTA and CDR2 FQGTGA. There are 12 residues in the CDR3. Trimming took off 2 bases at V and 8 bases at J, with 9 bases between the two ends. The CDR3 DNA reads TGTGCCAGCAGCTTAGAAGGTTACGGCTACACCTTC. Its translation is CASSLEGYGYTF.

This sequence joins TRBV7-2 and TRBJ2-3, with 9 bases identical to TRBD2. Germline CDR1 is SGHTA and CDR2 is FQGNSA. CDR3 length: 15 amino acids. V shed 6 bases and J 5 bases; nucleotides not matched to a gene: 9. The CDR3 DNA follows: TGTGCCAGCAGAGGTCTGCGGGGGGGGATAGATACGCAGTATTTT. As protein: CASRGLRGGIDTQYF.

This chain joins TRBV6-5 and TRBJ2-3; no definite D call. CDR3 length equals 14 residues. Germline lookup yields CDR1 MNHEY and CDR2 SVGAGI. Trimming took 7 bases from V and 1 from J, leaving 12 bases between them. The CDR3 reads CASTRSAGTDTQYF. In DNA form, the CDR3 reads TGTGCCAGCACCCGGTCGGCCGGCACAGATACGCAGTATTTT.

The chain uses TRBV11-2 and TRBJ2-1; 13 bases align to TRBD2. Germline CDR1 reads SGHAT; CDR2 reads FQNNGV. This CDR3 contains 15 residues. Unmatched junction bases numbered 0, after V lost 0 bases and J lost 7 bases. This CDR3 reads CASSLEGLAGNEQFF. The CDR3, as DNA: TGTGCCAGCAGCTTAGAGGGACTAGCGGGAAATGAGCAGTTCTTC.

This rearrangement joins TRBV30 to TRBJ2-6; D is unresolved. The CDR3 totals 17 residues. V lost 0 bases and J 0 bases, leaving 12 bases between the germline ends. The V gene's germline CDR1 is GTSNPN and CDR2 SVGIG (reference sequence). CDR3 region: CAWSVSRTNSGANVLTF. The CDR3 DNA sequence: TGTGCCTGGAGTGTATCCCGGACGAACTCTGGGGCCAACGTCCTGACTTTC.

The count of this clone is one. This chain joins TRBV5-1 and TRBJ1-3; TRBD1 is a possible D gene (6 bases). CDR1 and CDR2 from the germline V gene are SGHRS and YFSETQ. This CDR3 has 15 residues. Between the trimmed V and J ends, which lost 0 bases and 2 bases, there was a span of 9 bases. CDR3 bases: TGCGCCAGCAGCTTGGCAGGGGTGGCTGGAAACACCATATATTTT. Translating gives CASSLAGVAGNTIYF.

V gene TRBV11-2 combines with J gene TRBJ2-5; D gene uncertain. The CDR3 is 14 residues long. Germline V gives CDR1 SGHAT, CDR2 FQNNGV. Trimming left V 5 bases short and J 5 bases short, with 15 bases between. This chain's CDR3 is CASSPNLALETQYF. For the CDR3, the DNA is TGTGCCAGCAGCCCCAACTTGGCACTTGAGACCCAGTACTTC.

V and J are TRBV2 and TRBJ1-4, with D possibly matching TRBD1 (6 bases). V dropped 1 base and J dropped 8 bases, with 11 bases sitting between them. This CDR3 has 14 residues. CDR1 is SNHLY, CDR2 FYNNEI, per germline. CDR3 DNA: TGTGCCAGCAGTGAAGGGCAGCAGGGGGAAAAACTGTTTTTT. Translating gives CASSEGQQGEKLFF.

The V call is TRBV29-1, the J call TRBJ1-1, with a tentative D call TRBD1 (5 bases). Germline loops: CDR1 SQVTM, CDR2 ANQGSEA. Trimming cost V 3 bases and J 4 bases, with 12 bases left between them. This CDR3 region has 13 residues. CDR3 sequence: CSVDRGAGTEAFF. The CDR3 DNA reads as TGCAGCGTTGATAGGGGCGCCGGCACTGAAGCTTTCTTT.

The genes are TRBV5-4 and TRBJ2-1; D possibly corresponds to TRBD1 (6 bases). The CDR3 consists of 12 residues. Germline CDR1 and CDR2: SGHNT and YYREEE (reference sequence). Trimming left V 4 bases short and J 10 bases short, with 12 bases between. Here the CDR3 reads CASSPGQREQFF. For the CDR3, the DNA is TGTGCCAGCAGCCCTGGACAGAGAGAGCAGTTCTTC.

This clone is a singleton in its sample. The rearrangement links TRBV5-6 to TRBJ2-1; 8 bases are a match to TRBD2. The CDR3 has 15 amino acids. The germline V gene has CDR1 SGHDT and CDR2 YYEEEE. The junction had 9 bases not matched to a gene; V was cut back by 4 bases and J by 6 bases. CDR3 protein: CASSLPGLAGNEQFF. The CDR3 bases are TGTGCCAGCAGCCTCCCGGGGCTAGCGGGCAATGAGCAGTTCTTC.